This T cell receptor beta chain stems from a study of blood T cell repertoires in COVID-19. The wider study: Both acute and convalescent COVID-19 samples were obtained from the United States, Italy and Spain.

Per the authors' pipeline: Reference gene primer amplification gave nucleated cell count estimates. TCRdb keeps only in-frame clones here, not all; method: immunoSEQ multiplex PCR. The V and J calls and clone size were taken over from that table, and D and trimming were inferred from the DNA. Seen here are tens of thousands of clones, approximately 73% observed once, and the top ten hold 6.4%. V lost 7 bases and J lost 5, with 14 bases in between. CDR1 and CDR2 (germline): SNHLY, FYNNEI. The CDR3 is made up of 14 amino acids. The V gene is TRBV2, the J gene TRBJ1-4, with D maybe TRBD1 (5 bases). This sequence was found in a woman aged 45-60 years with active or convalescent COVID-19. Sequenced input: peripheral blood. In nucleotides, the CDR3 is TGTGCCAGCACCGCGAGACAGCAGAATGAAAAACTGTTTTTT. Protein sequence: CASTARQQNEKLFF. The full variable domain, with the rest looked up from reference TRBV2 and TRBJ1-4, is EPEVTQTPSHQVTQMGQEVILRCVPISNHLYFYWYRQILGQKVEFLVSFYNNEISEKSEIFDDQFSVERPDGSNFTLKIRSTKLEDSAMYFCASTARQQNEKLFFGSGTQLSVL.